Listed here are 6 T cell receptor beta chains from one sample, sequenced in a study of OX40 agonist ivuxolimab in advanced cancers. Libraries were prepared through the immunoSEQ multiplex PCR assay. TCRdb holds this immuneACCESS table with in-frame rearrangements only. Some clones are missing; in checked studies, unresolved V genes explain under half, and the rest has no known cause. The sample includes around 60,000 clones, with roughly 80% observed a single time. The ten biggest clones cover 2.1% of the sample. The sample here was CD4+ or CD8+ T cells sorted from blood, taken in a trial of the OX40 agonist ivuxolimab. These receptors all come from an adult with an advanced solid tumor such as melanoma, head and neck, liver or kidney cancer.

This chain links TRBV2 with TRBJ2-7; no reliable D call. Germline CDR1 SNHLY, CDR2 FYNNEI. This CDR3 has 15 residues. Trimming stripped 8 bases from V and 0 bases from J, with 17 bases between. The CDR3 DNA reads TGTGCCAGCTACGATCGTCTCTCGGGCTCCTACGAGCAGTACTTC. This sequence encodes CASYDRLSGSYEQYF.

This clone was observed a single time. The DNA for the CDR3 is TGTGCCAGCAGCCCGATAGACAGAAGGGGCTCCTACGAGCAGTACTTC. It is translated as CASSPIDRRGSYEQYF. The rearrangement links TRBV11-2 to TRBJ2-7; perhaps TRBD1 as D (5 bases). The CDR3 extends over 16 amino acids. CDR1 and CDR2 (germline): SGHAT, FQNNGV. Trimming removed 5 bases from V and 0 bases from J, with 17 bases in between.

This clone was counted between two and nine times. The chain uses TRBV29-1 and TRBJ1-1; TRBD1 might be the D (6 bases). Per the germline V gene, CDR1 is SQVTM and CDR2 is ANQGSEA. The CDR3 contains 8 residues. The CDR3 DNA reads as TGCAGTACGGGACAAGGTTTCTTT. This translates into CSTGQGFF.

The genes are TRBV9 and TRBJ2-1, with 13 bases matching TRBD2. The junction had 4 bases not matched to a gene; V was cut back by 0 bases and J by 7 bases. The CDR3 contains 16 residues. Germline V gives CDR1 SGDLS, CDR2 YYNGEE. Here the CDR3 DNA reads TGTGCCAGCAGCGTAGGACTAGCGGGGGGAAGTAATGAGCAGTTCTTC. Protein product: CASSVGLAGGSNEQFF.

This chain links TRBV23-1 with TRBJ2-1; D tentatively reads TRBD1 or TRBD2 (5 bases each). TRBV23-1 is marked as an open reading frame, function uncertain. V lost 3 bases, J lost 4 bases, and 22 bases lay in between. The CDR3 has 18 amino acids. The CDR3 DNA follows: TGCGCCAGCAGTCACCACAATTCAAGACAGTGGAGGTACAATGAGCAGTTCTTC. Its translation is CASSHHNSRQWRYNEQFF.

J is TRBJ2-3 and V is TRBV5-6; no firm D call. Trimming took 0 bases from V and 2 from J, leaving 10 bases between them. The CDR3 totals 15 residues. Germline V gene lookup returns CDR1 SGHDT and CDR2 YYEEEE. CDR3 in amino acids: CASSLDLFATDTQYF. As DNA, the CDR3 is TGTGCCAGCAGCTTGGACCTATTTGCCACAGATACGCAGTATTTT.